The 10 T cell receptor beta chains given below trace back to one sample, sequenced in a study of immune evolution from preneoplasia to lung adenocarcinoma. Only in-frame clones appear in the TCRdb table, and some are missing; sequencing was by immunoSEQ multiplex PCR. The table has 4,000 to 5,000 clones, just under 85% seen once. The sample taken for sequencing was FFPE adjacent normal lung tissue. The receptor source for this set is a donor aged 70 or older with lung adenocarcinoma.

J is TRBJ2-1 and V is TRBV6-1, with D possibly TRBD2 on 5 matching bases. V lost 6 bases to trimming and J lost 12 bases, with 21 bases between them. CDR1 is MNHNS, CDR2 SASEGT, per germline. The CDR3 is 14 amino acids. CDR3 region: CASRENLGLGLQFF. The CDR3 DNA reads as TGTGCCAGCAGGGAGAATCTCGGACTCGGGCTGCAGTTCTTC.

The chain recombines TRBV10-3 with TRBJ1-1; 8 bases fit TRBD1. Germline V gives CDR1 ENHRY, CDR2 SYGVKD. CDR3 length: 14 residues. V dropped 0 bases and J dropped 4; count of bases not matched to a gene: 1. For the CDR3, the DNA is TGTGCCATCAGTGAGTCGACAGGGGTCACTGAAGCTTTCTTT. It specifies CAISESTGVTEAFF.

This clone was counted a few times. The J gene is TRBJ2-2, the V gene TRBV5-1; 9 bases are shared with TRBD2. Germline trimming cut 6 bases from V and 1 base from J; bases unmatched to any gene: 10. This CDR3 region has 17 residues. Germline-derived CDR1 and CDR2 are SGHRS and YFSETQ. The CDR3 sequence is CASTLAGRGLNTGELFF. In DNA, the CDR3 is TGCGCCAGCACCCTAGCGGGAAGGGGTCTGAACACCGGGGAGCTGTTTTTT.

The chain joins TRBV5-1 to TRBJ2-2; 12 nucleotides match TRBD2. Trimming cost V 4 bases and J 5 bases; bases outside gene matches: 3. The CDR3 totals 15 residues. Germline V gene data show CDR1 as SGHRS and CDR2 as YFSETQ. CDR3 protein: CASSTGTSGTGELFF. CDR3 in DNA: TGCGCCAGCAGCACCGGGACTAGCGGGACCGGGGAGCTGTTTTTT.

This chain uses TRBV19 with TRBJ2-7; 11 nucleotides agree with TRBD2. The V gene's germline CDR1 is LNHDA and CDR2 SQIVND (reference sequence). With V trimmed by 6 bases and J by 4 bases, 11 bases remained unmatched. The CDR3 covers 16 residues. CDR3 amino acids: CASSRGLAEIKYEQYF. As DNA, the CDR3 is TGTGCCAGTAGCCGGGGACTAGCGGAGATAAAGTACGAGCAGTACTTC. Full variable domain (missing parts from reference TRBV19 and TRBJ2-7): DGGITQSPKYLFRKEGQNVTLSCEQNLNHDAMYWYRQDPGQGLRLIYYSQIVNDFQKGDIAEGYSVSREKKESFPLTVTSAQKNPTAFYLCASSRGLAEIKYEQYFGPGTRLTVT.

The chain links TRBV30 to TRBJ1-2; D is perhaps TRBD1 (6 bases). The CDR3 has 13 amino acids. Trimming took off 4 bases at V and 2 bases at J, with 11 bases between the two ends. Germline V CDR1 and CDR2: GTSNPN, SVGIG (reference sequence). The CDR3 coding sequence is TGTGCCTGGATTAGGGGGGTGAACTATGGCTACACCTTC. It specifies CAWIRGVNYGYTF.

The CDR3 region has the DNA TGTGCCGTAAAGGGTACAGGCGGCTCCTACGAGCAGTACTTC. Translating gives CAVKGTGGSYEQYF. This chain links TRBV28 with TRBJ2-7, with D tentatively TRBD1 (5 bases). Germline loops: CDR1 MDHEN, CDR2 SYDVKM. The CDR3 covers 14 residues. V lost 11 bases to trimming and J lost 0 bases, with 17 bases between them.

This chain joins TRBV6-6 and TRBJ2-7, with D perhaps given as TRBD1 or TRBD2 (5 bases each). V lost 7 bases to trimming and J lost 2 bases, with 18 bases between them. CDR1 is MNHNY, CDR2 SVGAGI, per germline (reference sequence). CDR3 length: 15 amino acids. CDR3 amino acids: CASIKDGGEAYEQYF. CDR3 sequence (DNA): TGTGCCAGCATCAAGGATGGGGGAGAAGCCTACGAGCAGTACTTC.

The table lists this clone with a few counts. The rearrangement links TRBV5-1 to TRBJ1-2; possibly TRBD1 for D (5 bases). Germline-derived CDR1 and CDR2 are SGHRS and YFSETQ. The ends were cut back, 4 bases at V and 10 bases at J, with 20 bases in the middle. The CDR3 contains 14 residues. CDR3 sequence (DNA): TGCGCCAGCAGCCCGGGACGGGAGTCCCCTATCTACACCTTC. Translated, it gives CASSPGRESPIYTF.

This clone is medium-sized (0.01 to 0.1%). The chain has TRBV5-1 and TRBJ2-6; 7 bases line up with TRBD1. This CDR3 is built from 16 residues. Germline assignment: CDR1 SGHRS and CDR2 YFSETQ. V was pared by 7 bases and J by 0 bases, with 7 bases of the junction left unmatched. Here the CDR3 DNA reads TGCGCCAGCGGGAGACAGGGAAGCTCTGGGGCCAACGTCCTGACTTTC. It is translated as CASGRQGSSGANVLTF.